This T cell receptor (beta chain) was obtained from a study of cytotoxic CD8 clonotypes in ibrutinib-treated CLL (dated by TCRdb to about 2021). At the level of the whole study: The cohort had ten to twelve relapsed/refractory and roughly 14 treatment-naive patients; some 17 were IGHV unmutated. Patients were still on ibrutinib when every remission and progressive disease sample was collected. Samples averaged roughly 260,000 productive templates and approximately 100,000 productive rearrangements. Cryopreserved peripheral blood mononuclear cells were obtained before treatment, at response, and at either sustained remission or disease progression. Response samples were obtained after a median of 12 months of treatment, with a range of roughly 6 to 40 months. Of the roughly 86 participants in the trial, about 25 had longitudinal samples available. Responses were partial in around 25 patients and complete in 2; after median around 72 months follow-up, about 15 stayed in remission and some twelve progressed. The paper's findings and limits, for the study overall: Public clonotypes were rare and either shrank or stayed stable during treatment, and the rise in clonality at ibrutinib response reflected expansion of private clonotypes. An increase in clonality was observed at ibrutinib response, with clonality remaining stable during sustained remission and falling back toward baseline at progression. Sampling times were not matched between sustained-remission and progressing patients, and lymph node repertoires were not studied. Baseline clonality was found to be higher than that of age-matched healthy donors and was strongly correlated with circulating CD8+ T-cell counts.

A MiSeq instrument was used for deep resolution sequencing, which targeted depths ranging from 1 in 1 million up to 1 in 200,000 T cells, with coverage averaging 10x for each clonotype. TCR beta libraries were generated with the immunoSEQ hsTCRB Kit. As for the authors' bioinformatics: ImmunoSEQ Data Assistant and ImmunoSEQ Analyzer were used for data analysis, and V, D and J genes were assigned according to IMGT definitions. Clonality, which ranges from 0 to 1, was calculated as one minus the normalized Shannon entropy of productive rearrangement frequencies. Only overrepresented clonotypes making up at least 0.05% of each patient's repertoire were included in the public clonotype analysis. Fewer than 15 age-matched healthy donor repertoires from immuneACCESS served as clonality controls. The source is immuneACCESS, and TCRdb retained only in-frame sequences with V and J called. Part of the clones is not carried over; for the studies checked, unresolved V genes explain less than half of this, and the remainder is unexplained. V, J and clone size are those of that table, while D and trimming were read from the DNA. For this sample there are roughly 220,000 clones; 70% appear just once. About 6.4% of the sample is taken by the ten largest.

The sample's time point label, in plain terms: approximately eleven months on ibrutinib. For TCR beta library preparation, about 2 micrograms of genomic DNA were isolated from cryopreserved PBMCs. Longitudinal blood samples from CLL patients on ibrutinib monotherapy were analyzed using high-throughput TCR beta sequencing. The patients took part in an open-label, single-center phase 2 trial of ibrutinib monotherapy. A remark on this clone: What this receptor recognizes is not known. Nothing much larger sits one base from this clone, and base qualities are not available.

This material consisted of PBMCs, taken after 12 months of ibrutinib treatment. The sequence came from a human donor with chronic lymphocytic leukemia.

The encoded CDR3 is CASSLVWRGSNTDTQYF. The DNA is as follows: TGTGCCAGCAGCTTAGTCTGGCGGGGCTCCAACACAGATACGCAGTATTTT. This receptor chain uses TRBV7-2 and TRBJ2-3; 6 matching bases give a weak D call of TRBD2. CDR1 and CDR2 are read off the germline V gene as SGHTA and FQGNSA. Its CDR3 holds 17 amino acids, cysteine through phenylalanine. Only the CDR3 DNA stays, 51 bases, in frame from base 1. The V end loses 1 base and the J end loses 2 bases, and a stretch of 16 bases separates them. The CDR3, completed at both ends by the reference TRBV7-2 and TRBJ2-3 genes, gives the full variable domain GAGVSQSPSNKVTEKGKDVELRCDPISGHTALYWYRQSLGQGLEFLIYFQGNSAPDKSGLPSDRFSAERTGGSVSTLTIQRTQQEDSAVYLCASSLVWRGSNTDTQYFGPGTRLTVL.